The entry that follows covers one TCR beta chain sequence. Its antigen remains unidentified. Germline V gene data show CDR1 as SGHAT and CDR2 as FQNNGV. The CDR3 has 16 amino acids. The trim removed 5 bases at V and 5 bases at J, leaving 8 bases unmatched. This sample is part of a study of radiotherapy plus CTLA-4 blockade in lung cancer. Study details: Patients showed objective responses in 18% of cases, and disease control was achieved by approximately 33%.

Assay used: immunoSEQ multiplex PCR; TCRdb lists only in-frame clones, some missing. The profile shows 50,000 or so clones, over 75% of them singletons. Study findings and constraints: Tumor-derived TCR clones expanded in blood after radiotherapy plus ipilimumab. Response, reportedly, was best predicted by interferon-beta along with early blood T cell clone dynamics.

Chemo-refractory metastatic non-small-cell lung cancer patients received focal radiation with ipilimumab CTLA-4 blockade. The TCR sequence derives from a human donor with non-small cell lung cancer whose response to radiotherapy plus ipilimumab could not be evaluated. This specimen was peripheral blood, taken from a patient treated with radiotherapy plus ipilimumab. V gene TRBV11-2 combines with J gene TRBJ2-1, with 11 bases aligning to TRBD2. The CDR3 sequence is CASSQNVAGGNNEQFF. The DNA of the CDR3 is TGTGCCAGCAGCCAAAATGTAGCGGGAGGGAACAATGAGCAGTTCTTC.